A single sample gave rise to the 21 T cell receptor beta chains below, sequenced in a study of CD8 T cells in ankylosing spondylitis. Their antigens are not known. Study results and caveats: A TCR beta motif made of about 8 highly homologous variants seemed typical of ankylosing spondylitis blood.

Using its own MiXCR run on the 5' RACE reads, TCRdb lists one record per CDR3 protein. Among a few hundred thousand distinct CDR3 sequences, approximately 8% were seen once, and the ten largest hold roughly 14%. Source material: blood, either unsorted or a sorted T cell fraction (not recorded which). All receptors derive from a male donor with ankylosing spondylitis.

This clonotype has only a few counts. The rearrangement uses TRBV11-3 and TRBJ2-1, with 7 bases that match TRBD2. Germline V CDR1 and CDR2: SGHNT, YENEEA. V trimming: 6 bases; J trimming: 8 bases; junction bases outside the gene matches: 13. The CDR3 runs to 15 residues. The CDR3: CASSQAERGLDEQFF. CDR3 nucleotides: TGTGCCAGCAGTCAAGCGGAGCGGGGTCTAGATGAGCAGTTCTTC.

There are many counts of this clonotype. The rearrangement links TRBV2 to TRBJ2-7, with D perhaps matching TRBD2 (6 bases). The germline gives CDR1 SNHLY, CDR2 FYNNEI. The CDR3 has 15 residues. V lost 10 bases and J 5 bases, leaving 24 bases between the germline ends. The CDR3 nucleotides read TGTGCCACCCGGGGACTTAGAGGGAAGCGAGACGAGCAGTACTTC. It specifies CATRGLRGKRDEQYF. The full variable domain, its missing parts supplied by reference TRBV2 and TRBJ2-7, is EPEVTQTPSHQVTQMGQEVILRCVPISNHLYFYWYRQILGQKVEFLVSFYNNEISEKSEIFDDQFSVERPDGSNFTLKIRSTKLEDSAMYFCATRGLRGKRDEQYFGPGTRLTVT.

Ten or more counts support this clonotype. The chain is built from TRBV29-1 and TRBJ1-2, with 7 bases aligning to TRBD1. The V gene end was trimmed by 7 bases and the J gene end by 1 base; junction bases not matched to a gene: 6. This CDR3 contains 13 residues. Germline-derived CDR1 and CDR2 are SQVTM and ANQGSEA. Here the CDR3 reads CSATGAVNYGYTF. For the CDR3, the DNA is TGCAGCGCCACAGGGGCCGTTAACTATGGCTACACCTTC.

This clonotype was recorded at least ten times. This chain connects TRBV29-1 to TRBJ2-1; 11 positions match TRBD2. Germline loops: CDR1 SQVTM, CDR2 ANQGSEA. The CDR3 totals 14 residues. The V gene end was trimmed by 4 bases and the J gene end by 9 bases; junction bases not matched to a gene: 8. The CDR3 loop reads CSVATSGSLGEQFF. CDR3 sequence (DNA): TGCAGCGTTGCTACTAGCGGGAGTCTCGGTGAGCAGTTCTTC.

This clonotype occurred a few times. The CDR3 loop is CSAKGPPGGQPQHF. The DNA of the CDR3 is TGCAGTGCCAAAGGACCCCCCGGGGGTCAGCCCCAGCATTTT. This chain connects TRBV20-1 to TRBJ1-5; possible D gene TRBD1, 5 bases. The germline V gene has CDR1 DFQATT and CDR2 SNEGSKA (reference sequence). Trimming took 6 bases from V and 6 from J, leaving 18 bases between them. The CDR3 has 14 residues.

The rearrangement uses TRBV13 and TRBJ2-3; 10 bases align to TRBD2. The CDR3 length is 16 residues. CDR1 and CDR2 from the germline V gene are PRHDT and FYEKMQ (reference sequence). After removal of 3 bases from V and 4 bases from J, the junction contained 7 bases not matched to a gene. The CDR3 DNA is TGTGCCAGCAGCTTTTCAGCGGGAGGGCTTGCAGATACGCAGTATTTT. Encoded protein: CASSFSAGGLADTQYF.

This clonotype was counted ten times or more. The chain recombines TRBV29-1 with TRBJ2-7, with TRBD1 matching over 8 bases. This CDR3 comprises 14 residues. V was clipped by 6 bases and J by 2 bases; unmatched bases: 9. Germline values: CDR1 SQVTM, CDR2 ANQGSEA. Here the CDR3 reads CSVLDREATYEQYF. For the CDR3, the DNA is TGCAGCGTCCTGGACAGGGAGGCCACCTACGAGCAGTACTTC.

This clonotype has a count of ten or more. J is TRBJ1-4 and V is TRBV12-3 or TRBV12-4; TRBD1 matches at 7 bases. Trimming cost V 3 bases and J 5 bases; bases outside gene matches: 12. This CDR3 spans 17 amino acids. CDR3 sequence (DNA): TGTGCCAGCAGTTTCCTAGGGGCCGGGACAGTGAATGAAAAACTGTTTTTT. Protein sequence: CASSFLGAGTVNEKLFF.

Many counts were recorded for this clonotype. The DNA for the CDR3 is TGTGCCACCAGCCCCAGTGGAGGCGGTTACAATGAGCAGTTCTTC. Translating gives CATSPSGGGYNEQFF. The chain has TRBV24-1 and TRBJ2-1, with D maybe TRBD2 (5 bases). Germline V CDR1 and CDR2: KGHDR, SFDVKD. Trimming shortened V by 7 bases and J by 4 bases, and 16 bases separated the two germline ends. The CDR3 has 15 amino acids.

This clonotype came up many times. The chain employs TRBV4-1 and TRBJ2-3, with unresolved D. V was cut by 0 bases and J by 5 bases, with 6 bases left in between. The CDR3 spans 13 residues. Germline-derived CDR1 and CDR2 are MGHRA and YSYEKL. The CDR3 nucleotides are TGCGCCAGCAGCCAAGAATACGGAGATACGCAGTATTTT. Translated, it gives CASSQEYGDTQYF.

This clonotype has only a few counts. The chain couples TRBV4-3 to TRBJ1-5, with D possibly matching TRBD1 (5 bases). Trimming stripped 6 bases from V and 2 bases from J, with 11 bases between. From germline, CDR1 is LGHNA and CDR2 YSLEER. This CDR3 is 14 amino acids long. The CDR3 bases are TGCGCCAGCAGTCACAGGTCGGGCAATCAGCCCCAGCATTTT. This encodes CASSHRSGNQPQHF.

This clonotype has at least ten counts. J is TRBJ2-1 and V is TRBV20-1; TRBD2 might be the D (7 bases). Per the germline V gene, CDR1 is DFQATT and CDR2 is SNEGSKA (reference sequence). The CDR3 totals 16 residues. Trimming took off 6 bases at V and 3 bases at J, with 21 bases between the two ends. CDR3 residues: CSATRRGRDRYNEQFF. The CDR3 nucleotides are TGCAGTGCGACAAGGAGGGGGAGGGATCGCTACAATGAGCAGTTCTTC.

Here the CDR3 reads CASSQGRGAYNEQFF. The CDR3 coding sequence is TGTGCCAGCAGTCAGGGCAGGGGTGCCTACAATGAGCAGTTCTTC. The chain employs TRBV27 and TRBJ2-1; perhaps TRBD1 as D (6 bases). The CDR3 contains 15 residues. Germline V gene lookup returns CDR1 MNHEY and CDR2 SMNVEV (reference sequence). The V end was cut by 5 bases, the J end by 2 bases, with 13 bases between.

This clonotype was observed a few times. The chain uses TRBV21-1 and TRBJ2-7; the table assigns TRBD1, which was not confirmed against the DNA. TRBV21-1 has pseudogene status. The CDR3 sequence is 18 residues long. The CDR3 coding sequence is TGTGCCAGCAGCAAAAGGTTGAGGGGGGGCAAACCTTCCTACGAGCAGTACTTC. Protein: CASSKRLRGGKPSYEQYF.

The rearrangement uses TRBV9 and TRBJ1-4; 11 bases agree with TRBD1. Germline loops: CDR1 SGDLS, CDR2 YYNGEE. The CDR3 extends over 19 amino acids. V lost 1 base and J lost 3; bases outside the gene matches: 11. This CDR3 reads CASSVSGQGVDKANEKLFF. The DNA of the CDR3 is TGTGCCAGCAGCGTATCGGGACAGGGGGTAGATAAGGCTAATGAAAAACTGTTTTTT.

Points on this clonotype: The junction shows a germline mismatch at one end, possibly a read error. This sequence joins TRBV5-1 and TRBJ2-1; D might be TRBD2 (5 bases). CDR1 is SGHRS, CDR2 YFSETQ, per germline. The CDR3 has 17 amino acids. Written as DNA, the CDR3 is TGCTCCAGCAGCTTCCCCGAGAGCGGAAAGGCCTACAATGAGCAGTTCTTC. Its translation: CSSSFPESGKAYNEQFF.

This clonotype was counted a single time. For the CDR3, the DNA is TGCGCCAGCAGCCAAGGGTTGGCGGGACTTTCTACTAGCACAGATACGCAGTATTTT. Protein product: CASSQGLAGLSTSTDTQYF. The chain couples TRBV4-1 to TRBJ2-3; the D gene is possibly TRBD2 (6 bases). Germline V gene sequence: CDR1 MGHRA, CDR2 YSYEKL. The V and J ends lost 1 base and 0 bases respectively, with 20 bases between them. CDR3 length: 19 residues.

This sequence joins TRBV9 and TRBJ2-1, with TRBD2 matching 13 bases. This CDR3 has 15 residues. The ends lost 5 bases at V and 9 bases at J; junction bases unmatched: 8. CDR1 is SGDLS and CDR2 is YYNGEE in the germline V gene. The CDR3 region is CASSARTSGSTEQFF. DNA of the CDR3: TGTGCCAGCAGTGCAAGGACTAGCGGGAGTACTGAGCAGTTCTTC.

This clonotype was observed at least ten times. V usage is TRBV4-2 and J usage is TRBJ2-1; D may be TRBD1 or TRBD2 (5 bases each). The V end was cut by 3 bases, the J end by 7 bases, with 25 bases between. This CDR3 is 18 amino acids long. Germline CDR1 reads LGHNA; CDR2 reads YNFKEQ. This chain's CDR3 is CASSQLLNRDADHNEQFF. CDR3 DNA: TGTGCCAGCAGCCAGCTTTTGAACCGGGACGCCGACCATAATGAGCAGTTCTTC.

This clonotype was seen repeatedly, ten times or more. The rearrangement links TRBV28 to TRBJ2-4; D might be TRBD1 (6 bases). Germline values: CDR1 MDHEN, CDR2 SYDVKM. The CDR3 has 16 residues. Trimming took off 8 bases at V and 0 bases at J, with 17 bases between the two ends. The CDR3 DNA reads TGTGCCAGCCGCCACCCTTCAGGGGTAGCCAAAAACATTCAGTACTTC. It specifies CASRHPSGVAKNIQYF.

This clonotype was counted only a few times. The chain couples TRBV28 to TRBJ2-2; 8 bases agree with TRBD2. J lost 0 bases, V lost 10 bases, and 4 bases had no gene match. The germline V gene has CDR1 MDHEN and CDR2 SYDVKM. The CDR3 spans 14 residues. CDR3 protein: CATETSANTGELFF. For the CDR3, the DNA is TGTGCCACCGAGACTAGCGCGAACACCGGGGAGCTGTTTTTT.